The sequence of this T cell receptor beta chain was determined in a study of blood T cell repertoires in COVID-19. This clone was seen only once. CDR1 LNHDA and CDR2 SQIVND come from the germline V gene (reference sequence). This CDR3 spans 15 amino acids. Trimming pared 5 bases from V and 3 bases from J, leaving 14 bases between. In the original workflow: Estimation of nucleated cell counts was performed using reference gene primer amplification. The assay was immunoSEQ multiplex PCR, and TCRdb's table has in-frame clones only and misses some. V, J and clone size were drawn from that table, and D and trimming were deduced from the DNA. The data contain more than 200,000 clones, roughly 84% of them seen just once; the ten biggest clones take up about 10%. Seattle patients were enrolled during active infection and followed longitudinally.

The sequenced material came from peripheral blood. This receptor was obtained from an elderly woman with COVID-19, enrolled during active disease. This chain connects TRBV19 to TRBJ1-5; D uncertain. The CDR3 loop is CASSQIGRDNQPQHF. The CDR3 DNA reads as TGTGCCAGTAGTCAGATTGGGCGGGACAATCAGCCCCAGCATTTT.